What follows are 12 T cell receptor beta chains derived from one specimen sequenced in a study of tumor-infiltrating lymphocytes in primary liver carcinoma. cDNA specific to TCR beta was made from around 470 ng of total RNA, with a constant-region primer employed for priming. Amplification in three nested multiplex PCR rounds with slightly modified ARM-PCR gave rise to TCR beta libraries. The opening two PCR rounds, around 9 cycles each, paired TRBV1-TRBV30 forward primers with a C-beta reverse primer. TCRdb used MiXCR to reprocess the multiplex PCR reads, holding one entry per CDR3 protein. The repertoire holds fewer than 350,000 distinct CDR3 sequences, with approximately 60% as singletons. The authors took blood RNA from unsorted whole blood and also extracted germline DNA. The specimen sequenced was peripheral blood. These receptors were taken from a man aged 35-49 years with primary liver carcinoma and hepatitis B virus infection.

CDR3 loop: CASSSNQGSYEQYF. CDR3 nucleotide sequence: TGCGCCAGCAGCTCAAATCAGGGAAGCTACGAGCAGTACTTC. The rearrangement links TRBV5-1 to TRBJ2-7, with a tentative D call TRBD1 (5 bases). Germline CDR1 and CDR2: SGHRS and YFSETQ. Trimming took 3 bases from V and 3 from J, leaving 13 bases between them. The CDR3 runs 14 residues.

The chain has TRBV2 and TRBJ1-1; 7 positions match TRBD1. Germline V lookup: CDR1 SNHLY, CDR2 FYNNEI. This CDR3 has 14 amino acids. The trim removed 4 bases at V and 2 bases at J, leaving 4 bases unmatched. CDR3 DNA sequence: TGTGCCAGCAGTGTCAGGGACAGTAACACTGAAGCTTTCTTT. Protein sequence: CASSVRDSNTEAFF.

This clonotype was detected a few times. This rearrangement joins TRBV4-1 to TRBJ1-2, with TRBD1 identical over 10 bases. The CDR3 loop spans 18 amino acids. Per the germline V gene, CDR1 is MGHRA and CDR2 is YSYEKL. With V trimmed by 5 bases and J by 6 bases, 18 bases remained unmatched. The CDR3 nucleotides read TGCGCCAGCAGCTATAGACTGACCGGGACAGGGGATGAGAATGGCTACACCTTC. It yields the protein CASSYRLTGTGDENGYTF.

On this clonotype itself: A much more abundant neighbour one base away suggests this may be a read error. This chain links TRBV6-2 or TRBV6-3 with TRBJ2-5; possible D gene TRBD1, 6 bases. CDR3 length: 13 residues. Germline assignment: CDR1 MNHEY and CDR2 SVGEGT. This chain's CDR3 is CASSYRAGETQNF. CDR3 sequence (DNA): TGTGCCAGCAGTTATAGGGCAGGGGAGACCCAGAACTTC.

To note about this clonotype: The junction shows a germline mismatch at one end, possibly a read error. The chain has TRBV11-1 and TRBJ1-1, with TRBD1 matching 7 bases. This CDR3 has 13 residues. Germline V CDR1 and CDR2: SGHAT, FQDESV (reference sequence). Written as DNA, the CDR3 is TGTGTCAGCCGCCGCACAGGGGACACTGAAGCTTTCTTT. This sequence encodes CVSRRTGDTEAFF. The full variable domain, completed using reference TRBV11-1 and TRBJ1-1, is EAEVAQSPRYKITEKSQAVAFWCDPISGHATLYWYRQILGQGPELLVQFQDESVVDDSQLPKDRFSAERLKGVDSTLKIQPAELGDSAMYLCVSRRTGDTEAFFGQGTRLTVV.

This clonotype was detected ten times or more. V and J are TRBV4-1 and TRBJ2-5; TRBD2 might be the D (5 bases). Germline CDR1 is MGHRA and CDR2 is YSYEKL. Trimming took off 4 bases at V and 3 bases at J, with 15 bases between the two ends. The CDR3 sequence is 15 residues long. CDR3 bases: TGCGCCAGCAGCCCCCGGTCGGAGAGGGAAGAGACCCAGTACTTC. Translation: CASSPRSEREETQYF.

This clonotype was seen repeatedly, ten times or more. The chain links TRBV4-3 to TRBJ2-2, with no clear D. The germline gives CDR1 LGHNA, CDR2 YSLEER. The CDR3 has 13 amino acids. Trimming cost V 1 base and J 8 bases, with 8 bases left between them. The CDR3: CASSQVSGGELFF. As DNA, the CDR3 is TGCGCCAGCAGCCAAGTTTCTGGAGGGGAGCTGTTTTTT.

As concerns this clonotype: The junction shows a germline mismatch at one end, possibly a read error. This rearrangement joins TRBV12-3 or TRBV12-4 to TRBJ2-1, with TRBD2 matching 11 bases. This CDR3 comprises 15 residues. The CDR3 bases are TGCGCCAGCAGGCGCACTAGCGGGAGAGACAATGAGGAGTTCTTC. Amino acids: CASRRTSGRDNEEFF.

This clonotype has at least ten counts. This rearrangement joins TRBV29-1 to TRBJ1-2; a weak D match, TRBD1 (5 bases). The V gene lost 0 bases and the J gene lost 0 bases, with 11 bases spanning the gap. The CDR3 spans 15 residues. CDR1 SQVTM and CDR2 ANQGSEA come from the germline V gene. The CDR3 spells CSVEDGTGPNYGYTF. DNA for the CDR3: TGCAGCGTTGAAGATGGGACCGGGCCTAACTATGGCTACACCTTC.

This clonotype was seen more than once but under ten times. The V call is TRBV21-1, the J call TRBJ2-3; the table's D call, TRBD2, has no DNA check behind it. TRBV21-1 constitutes a pseudogene. This CDR3 spans 15 amino acids. The CDR3 DNA follows: TGTGCCAGCATCACTAGCGGGTTCGGCACAGATACGCAGTATTTT. Protein sequence: CASITSGFGTDTQYF.

V is TRBV28 and J is TRBJ2-1; possibly TRBD1 for D (6 bases). The CDR3 covers 12 residues. Germline lookup yields CDR1 MDHEN and CDR2 SYDVKM. Trimming removed 5 bases at V and 8 bases at J, with 10 bases between. The CDR3 spells CASSGQLDEQFF. The CDR3 nucleotides are TGTGCCAGCAGTGGACAGCTGGATGAGCAGTTCTTC. Supplemented by reference TRBV28 and TRBJ2-1, the full variable domain reads DVKVTQSSRYLVKRTGEKVFLECVQDMDHENMFWYRQDPGLGLRLIYFSYDVKMKEKGDIPEGYSVSREKKERFSLILESASTNQTSMYLCASSGQLDEQFFGPGTRLTVL.

This clonotype was counted a few times. CDR3 region: CASRREYGRNEQFF. The CDR3 DNA sequence: TGTGCCAGCCGACGGGAGTATGGCCGCAATGAGCAGTTCTTC. V and J are TRBV12-3 or TRBV12-4 and TRBJ2-1; maybe TRBD2 (6 bases). V was cut by 8 bases and J by 6 bases, with 17 bases left in between. This CDR3 contains 14 residues.